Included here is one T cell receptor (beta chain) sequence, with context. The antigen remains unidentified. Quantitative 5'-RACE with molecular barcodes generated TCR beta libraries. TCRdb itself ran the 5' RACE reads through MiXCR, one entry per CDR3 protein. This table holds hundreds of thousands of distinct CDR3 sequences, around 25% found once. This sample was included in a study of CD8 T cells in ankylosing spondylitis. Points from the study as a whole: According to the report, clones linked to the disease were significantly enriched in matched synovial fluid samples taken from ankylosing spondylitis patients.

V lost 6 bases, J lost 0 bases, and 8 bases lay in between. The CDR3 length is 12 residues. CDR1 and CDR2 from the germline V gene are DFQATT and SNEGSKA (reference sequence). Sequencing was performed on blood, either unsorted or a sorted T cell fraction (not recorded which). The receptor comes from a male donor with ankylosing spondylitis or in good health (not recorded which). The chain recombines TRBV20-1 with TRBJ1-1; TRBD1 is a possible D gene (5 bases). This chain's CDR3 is CSATQVNTEAFF. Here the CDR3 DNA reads TGCAGTGCCACACAGGTGAACACTGAAGCTTTCTTT.